Following are 32 T cell receptor beta chains from one sample sequenced in a study of blood T cell repertoires in COVID-19. Sequencing used immunoSEQ multiplex PCR; TCRdb keeps in-frame clones, though not all of them. The sample yields about 240,000 clones, about 82% seen once. The sequenced material came from peripheral blood. These receptors came from an elderly man with acute or convalescent COVID-19.

The V call is TRBV3-1 (or the pseudogene TRBV3-2), the J call TRBJ1-5; 9 bases line up with TRBD1. V lost 4 bases, J lost 0 bases, and 13 bases stayed unmatched. This CDR3 is built from 19 residues. Germline V gene data show CDR1 as LGHDT and CDR2 as YNNKEL (reference sequence). The CDR3 here is CASSPTWTGEAHSNQPQHF. The CDR3 coding sequence is TGTGCCAGCAGCCCCACCTGGACAGGGGAGGCGCATAGCAATCAGCCCCAGCATTTT.

This clone appeared a few times. The chain links TRBV27 to TRBJ1-3; D is unclear. The CDR3 totals 13 residues. Germline V gene data show CDR1 as MNHEY and CDR2 as SMNVEV (reference sequence). V gave up 0 bases and J gave up 3 bases, with 3 bases separating them. The CDR3 region is CASSLSSGNTIYF. DNA of the CDR3: TGTGCCAGCAGTTTATCGAGTGGAAACACCATATATTTT.

V gene TRBV28 combines with J gene TRBJ2-2, with 9 bases that match TRBD1. Trimming cost V 6 bases and J 6 bases; bases outside gene matches: 8. CDR3 length: 15 residues. Per germline, CDR1 MDHEN and CDR2 SYDVKM. CDR3 in DNA: TGTGCCAGCAGGTACAGGGGGCTAGGGCCCGGGGAGCTGTTTTTT. Translated, it gives CASRYRGLGPGELFF.

The V and J genes are TRBV15 and TRBJ2-2, with 9 bases lining up with TRBD1. The CDR3 sequence is 15 residues long. V lost 5 bases, J lost 6 bases, and 7 bases stayed unmatched. Germline V gene lookup returns CDR1 LNHNV and CDR2 YYDKDF (reference sequence). The CDR3, as DNA: TGTGCCACCAGCCGCGGACAGGGGAAGTCCGGGGAGCTGTTTTTT. Translated, it gives CATSRGQGKSGELFF.

This rearrangement joins TRBV5-5 to TRBJ2-1; D might be TRBD2 (6 bases). V lost 6 bases and J lost 5, with 15 bases in between. The CDR3 runs to 14 residues. Germline CDR1 is SGHKS and CDR2 is YYEKEE (reference sequence). The CDR3 loop reads CASTRDSQDNEQFF. CDR3 DNA sequence: TGTGCCAGCACCCGGGACTCTCAAGACAATGAGCAGTTCTTC.

Turning to this clone: One end of the junction does not line up with germline, which may come from a read error. V and J are TRBV11-2 and TRBJ2-5, with TRBD2 matching over 11 bases. This CDR3 spans 15 amino acids. Germline V gives CDR1 SGHAT, CDR2 FQNNGV. The CDR3 coding sequence is TGTGCCAGCAGTTTAGCGGGAGGGCCAGAAGAGACCCAGTACTTC. Its protein product is CASSLAGGPEETQYF.

The chain recombines TRBV6-5 with TRBJ1-1; the D gene is possibly TRBD1 (6 bases). The germline V and J ends were trimmed by 7 bases and 4 bases, with 10 bases remaining between them. From germline, CDR1 is MNHEY and CDR2 SVGAGI. The CDR3 length is 12 residues. CDR3 loop: CASTKTGTEAFF. The CDR3 DNA follows: TGTGCCAGCACCAAGACAGGCACTGAAGCTTTCTTT.

This chain connects TRBV5-1 to TRBJ1-4, with 7 bases that match TRBD1. The CDR3 totals 14 residues. CDR1 SGHRS and CDR2 YFSETQ come from the germline V gene. With 3 bases clipped from V and 7 bases from J, the junction kept 6 bases outside the gene matches. The CDR3 DNA is TGCGCCAGCAGCTCGACAGGGATGATTGAAAAACTGTTTTTT. As protein: CASSSTGMIEKLFF.

This chain links TRBV10-3 with TRBJ2-1; TRBD2 matches at 7 bases. Germline CDR1 reads ENHRY; CDR2 reads SYGVKD. Trimming at V came to 6 bases and at J to 0 bases, leaving 5 bases not matched to a gene. The CDR3 length is 15 residues. The CDR3 region has the DNA TGTGCCATCAGGGCAGCGGGGAGCTCCTACAATGAGCAGTTCTTC. Translation: CAIRAAGSSYNEQFF.

The chain combines TRBV14 with TRBJ2-5; D is possibly TRBD2 (5 bases). The CDR3 extends over 11 amino acids. V lost 5 bases and J 5 bases, leaving 6 bases between the germline ends. CDR1 and CDR2 (germline): SGHDN, FVKESK. The CDR3 sequence: CASSGEETQYF. CDR3 DNA sequence: TGTGCCAGCAGCGGGGAGGAGACCCAGTACTTC.

The rearrangement uses TRBV4-1 and TRBJ2-1; 10 positions match TRBD2. Losses at the gene ends were 3 bases for V and 0 bases for J; bases not matched to a gene: 8. The CDR3 loop spans 18 amino acids. From germline, CDR1 is MGHRA and CDR2 YSYEKL. CDR3 loop: CASSQDGLAESSYNEQFF. The CDR3 DNA reads as TGCGCCAGCAGCCAGGACGGACTAGCGGAAAGCTCCTACAATGAGCAGTTCTTC.

The chain links TRBV28 to TRBJ2-5; a weak D match, TRBD2 (7 bases). The V and J ends lost 6 bases and 5 bases respectively, with 16 bases between them. Germline-derived CDR1 and CDR2 are MDHEN and SYDVKM. CDR3 size: 14 residues. The CDR3 DNA is TGTGCCAGCAGGAAACAGGGAGGGCAGGAGACCCAGTACTTC. Translating it yields CASRKQGGQETQYF.

A word on this clone: The identical CDR3 is also encoded by other nucleotide sequences in the sample. V and J are TRBV9 and TRBJ2-7; TRBD2 agrees at 7 bases. Per the germline V gene, CDR1 is SGDLS and CDR2 is YYNGEE. The CDR3 runs 14 residues. The ends lost 0 bases at V and 3 bases at J; junction bases unmatched: 3. CDR3 nucleotides: TGTGCCAGCAGCGTAGCTAGCGGAGGCTACGAGCAGTACTTC. This gives the protein CASSVASGGYEQYF.

This chain's CDR3 is CASSSSTRGTSGTYEQYF. The CDR3 nucleotides are TGCGCCAGCAGCTCTTCGACTCGAGGGACTAGCGGGACCTACGAGCAGTACTTC. This chain connects TRBV5-1 to TRBJ2-7; 13 bases map to TRBD2. Germline V lookup: CDR1 SGHRS, CDR2 YFSETQ. The V gene end was trimmed by 3 bases and the J gene end by 2 bases; junction bases not matched to a gene: 11. This CDR3 region has 18 residues.

The chain carries TRBV7-2 and TRBJ1-6; 8 positions agree with TRBD1. The CDR3 extends over 18 amino acids. After removal of 5 bases from V and 7 bases from J, the junction contained 16 bases not matched to a gene. Germline values: CDR1 SGHTA, CDR2 FQGNSA. This chain's CDR3 is CASSPRSGGLRGNSPLHF. CDR3 nucleotides: TGTGCCAGCAGCCCTAGGTCAGGGGGCCTGCGAGGGAATTCACCCCTCCACTTT.

The chain combines TRBV28 with TRBJ1-2, with TRBD1 as a possible D gene (5 bases). The CDR3 runs 14 residues. Germline V gives CDR1 MDHEN, CDR2 SYDVKM. V was shortened by 5 bases and J by 4 bases, with 14 bases between the two germline ends. The CDR3 loop reads CASSPLQGAYGYTF. CDR3 DNA: TGTGCCAGCAGTCCACTTCAGGGTGCCTATGGCTACACCTTC.

The rearrangement uses TRBV5-1 and TRBJ1-1; D might be TRBD1 (5 bases). Germline-derived CDR1 and CDR2 are SGHRS and YFSETQ. This CDR3 has 14 residues. Trimming took off 3 bases at V and 1 base at J, with 10 bases between the two ends. This CDR3 reads CASSSGLKNTEAFF. DNA of the CDR3: TGCGCCAGCAGCTCGGGACTGAAGAACACTGAAGCTTTCTTT.

The chain employs TRBV29-1 and TRBJ2-4; D gene unclear. Germline loops: CDR1 SQVTM, CDR2 ANQGSEA. The CDR3 consists of 15 residues. V was clipped by 4 bases and J by 2 bases, with 15 bases between them. In nucleotides, the CDR3 is TGCAGCGTTGTGTTAGACAACGGCACCAAAAACATTCAGTACTTC. Its translation: CSVVLDNGTKNIQYF. The full variable domain, its missing parts supplied by reference TRBV29-1 and TRBJ2-4, is SAVISQKPSRDICQRGTSLTIQCQVDSQVTMMFWYRQQPGQSLTLIATANQGSEATYESGFVIDKFPISRPNLTFSTLTVSNMSPEDSSIYLCSVVLDNGTKNIQYFGAGTRLSVL.

CDR3 DNA sequence: TGTGCCAGCAGTTCCGAACCCTCGACACGCGTCCAAGAGACCCAGTACTTC. Translated, it gives CASSSEPSTRVQETQYF. The V and J genes are TRBV28 and TRBJ2-5; D remains ambiguous. The germline V gene has CDR1 MDHEN and CDR2 SYDVKM. V was shortened by 4 bases and J by 1 base, with 19 bases between the two germline ends. The CDR3 spans 17 residues.

V is TRBV7-3 and J is TRBJ1-1; TRBD1 matches 8 bases. Looked up from germline, CDR1 is SGHTA and CDR2 is FQGTGA. This CDR3 contains 13 residues. Trimming cost V 4 bases and J 9 bases; bases outside gene matches: 7. The CDR3 region has the DNA TGTGCCAGCAGCTCCGGGACAGGATTAAAAGCTTTCTTT. It encodes CASSSGTGLKAFF.

This clone was detected ten times or more. The chain employs TRBV7-2 and TRBJ1-1, with 10 bases fitting TRBD1. This CDR3 has 14 residues. CDR1 and CDR2 (germline): SGHTA, FQGNSA. V lost 5 bases, J lost 5 bases, and 5 bases stayed unmatched. The CDR3 loop is CASSPGTGVTEAFF. Here the CDR3 DNA reads TGTGCCAGCAGCCCCGGGACAGGGGTAACTGAAGCTTTCTTT.

V gene TRBV6-1 combines with J gene TRBJ2-5; D not resolved. Germline CDR1 MNHNS, CDR2 SASEGT. CDR3 length: 14 amino acids. V dropped 2 bases and J dropped 4 bases, with 11 bases sitting between them. CDR3 bases: TGTGCCAGCAGTGAAATTACGGTTGGAGAGACCCAGTACTTC. Residues: CASSEITVGETQYF.

CDR3 in amino acids: CSVTEDSGEQFF. In DNA, the CDR3 is TGCAGCGTCACGGAGGATTCCGGTGAGCAGTTCTTC. This sequence joins TRBV29-1 and TRBJ2-1; tentative D call: TRBD2 (5 bases). Deletions cut 6 bases from V and 9 bases from J, with 15 bases between. The V gene's germline CDR1 is SQVTM and CDR2 ANQGSEA. The CDR3 sequence is 12 residues long.

In nucleotides, the CDR3 is TGCGCCAGCAGCAGGGGTGCGGGCTCCTACGAGCAGTACTTC. Its protein product is CASSRGAGSYEQYF. The rearrangement links TRBV10-2 to TRBJ2-7; D perhaps matches TRBD1 (6 bases). The CDR3 totals 14 residues. CDR1 and CDR2 from the germline V gene are WSHSY and SAAADI. V was cut by 6 bases and J by 0 bases, with 12 bases left in between.

This clone showed up just a few times. The rearrangement joins TRBV5-1 to TRBJ1-2; 10 nucleotides match TRBD1. The CDR3 covers 14 residues. CDR1 SGHRS and CDR2 YFSETQ come from the germline V gene. The J segment lost 8 bases and the V segment lost 1 base, leaving 5 bases of the junction unmatched. The CDR3 spells CASSLMGQGRGYTF. CDR3 sequence (DNA): TGCGCCAGCAGCTTGATGGGACAGGGGAGAGGCTACACCTTC.

This chain joins TRBV6-1 and TRBJ2-5; a possible D gene is TRBD1 (5 bases). CDR1 is MNHNS and CDR2 is SASEGT in the germline V gene. V was clipped by 0 bases and J by 13 bases, with 15 bases between them. This CDR3 is built from 13 residues. CDR3 DNA: TGTGCCAGCAGTGAAGCAAGGGGTTTAATCGGGTACTTC. Residues: CASSEARGLIGYF.

This chain connects TRBV9 to TRBJ1-1, with TRBD1 as a possible D gene (5 bases). CDR1 is SGDLS, CDR2 YYNGEE, per germline. Trimming took 4 bases from V and 10 from J, leaving 14 bases between them. The CDR3 covers 12 residues. The CDR3, as DNA: TGTGCCAGCAGCCTCCTCGACGGGGGAGCTTTCTTT. Protein product: CASSLLDGGAFF.

This chain links TRBV10-3 with TRBJ2-7; 7 positions match TRBD2. Germline lookup yields CDR1 ENHRY and CDR2 SYGVKD. The junction had 6 bases not matched to a gene; V was cut back by 4 bases and J by 0 bases. The CDR3 loop spans 15 amino acids. The chain's CDR3 is CAISVGRESSYEQYF. The CDR3 bases are TGTGCCATCAGTGTGGGGCGGGAGAGCTCCTACGAGCAGTACTTC.

This clone was seen just once. The chain couples TRBV11-2 to TRBJ2-7, with 7 bases that match TRBD2. The germline V gene has CDR1 SGHAT and CDR2 FQNNGV. The CDR3 length is 16 residues. Unmatched junction bases numbered 8, after V lost 1 base and J lost 2 bases. The CDR3 reads CASSLGGAGRTYEQYF. The CDR3 coding sequence is TGTGCCAGCAGCTTAGGAGGAGCGGGACGGACCTACGAGCAGTACTTC. Complete variable domain (other parts from reference TRBV11-2 and TRBJ2-7): EAGVAQSPRYKIIEKRQSVAFWCNPISGHATLYWYQQILGQGPKLLIQFQNNGVVDDSQLPKDRFSAERLKGVDSTLKIQPAKLEDSAVYLCASSLGGAGRTYEQYFGPGTRLTVT.

This clone has a handful of counts. The V and J genes are TRBV4-2 and TRBJ1-6; D may be TRBD1 (5 bases). This CDR3 has 14 amino acids. Germline lookup yields CDR1 LGHNA and CDR2 YNFKEQ. Trimming pared 4 bases from V and 5 bases from J, leaving 9 bases between. CDR3 loop: CASSPTTDNSPLHF. In DNA form, the CDR3 reads TGTGCCAGCAGCCCGACGACAGATAATTCACCCCTCCACTTT.

The chain joins TRBV28 to TRBJ2-3; D possibly corresponds to TRBD1 (5 bases). Per the germline V gene, CDR1 is MDHEN and CDR2 is SYDVKM. This CDR3 is 17 amino acids long. Trimming removed 6 bases from V and 1 base from J, with 20 bases in between. In DNA form, the CDR3 reads TGTGCCAGCAGCACCCCTGGCAGGGTGCCGGGCACAGATACGCAGTATTTT. It codes for CASSTPGRVPGTDTQYF.

The rearrangement joins TRBV3-1 (or the pseudogene TRBV3-2) to TRBJ2-7; TRBD2 matches 7 bases. The CDR3 spans 13 residues. V was pared by 4 bases and J by 7 bases, with 7 bases of the junction left unmatched. CDR1 LGHDT and CDR2 YNNKEL come from the germline V gene (reference sequence). The CDR3: CASSLGRGWEQYF. The CDR3 DNA is TGTGCCAGCAGCCTAGGGAGGGGATGGGAGCAGTACTTC.